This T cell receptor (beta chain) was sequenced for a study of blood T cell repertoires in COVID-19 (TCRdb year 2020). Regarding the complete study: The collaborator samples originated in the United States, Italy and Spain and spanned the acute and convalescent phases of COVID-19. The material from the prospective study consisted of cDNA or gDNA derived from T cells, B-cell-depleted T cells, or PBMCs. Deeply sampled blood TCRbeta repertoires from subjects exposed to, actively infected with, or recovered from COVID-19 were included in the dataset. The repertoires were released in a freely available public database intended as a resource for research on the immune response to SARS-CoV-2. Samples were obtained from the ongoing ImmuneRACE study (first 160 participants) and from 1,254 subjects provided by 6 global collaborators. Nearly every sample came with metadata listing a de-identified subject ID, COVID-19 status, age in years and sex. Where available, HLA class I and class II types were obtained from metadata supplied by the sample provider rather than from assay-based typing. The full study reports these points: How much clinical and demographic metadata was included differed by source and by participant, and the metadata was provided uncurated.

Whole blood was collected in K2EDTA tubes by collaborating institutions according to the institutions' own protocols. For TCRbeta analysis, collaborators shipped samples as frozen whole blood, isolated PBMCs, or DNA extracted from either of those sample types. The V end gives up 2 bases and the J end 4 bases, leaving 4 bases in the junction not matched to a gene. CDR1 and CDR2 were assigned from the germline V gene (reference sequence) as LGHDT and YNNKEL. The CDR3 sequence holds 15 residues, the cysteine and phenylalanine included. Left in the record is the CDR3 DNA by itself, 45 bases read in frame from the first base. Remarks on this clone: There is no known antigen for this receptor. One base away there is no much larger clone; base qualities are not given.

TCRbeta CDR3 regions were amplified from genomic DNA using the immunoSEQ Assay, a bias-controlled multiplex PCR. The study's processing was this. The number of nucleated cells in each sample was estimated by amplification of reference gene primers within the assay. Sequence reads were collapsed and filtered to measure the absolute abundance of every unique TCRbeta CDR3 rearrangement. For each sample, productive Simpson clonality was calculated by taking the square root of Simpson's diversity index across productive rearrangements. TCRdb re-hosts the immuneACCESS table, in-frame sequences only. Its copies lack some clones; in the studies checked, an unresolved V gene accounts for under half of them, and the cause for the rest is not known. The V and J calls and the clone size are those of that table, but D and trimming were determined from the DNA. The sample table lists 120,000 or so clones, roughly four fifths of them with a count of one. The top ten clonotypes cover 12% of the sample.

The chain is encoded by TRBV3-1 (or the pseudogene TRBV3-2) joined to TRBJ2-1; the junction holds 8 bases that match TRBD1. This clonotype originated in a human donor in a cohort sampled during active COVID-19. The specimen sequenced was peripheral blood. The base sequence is TGTGCCAGCAGCCAAACAGGGGGAACATACAATGAGCAGTTCTTC. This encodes CASSQTGGTYNEQFF.